This T cell receptor beta chain was obtained from a study of identical twins. In regard to this clonotype: Its specificity is unknown.

A single record per CDR3 protein comes from TCRdb applying MiXCR to the 5' RACE reads. The sample has about 690,000 distinct CDR3 sequences; 6% to 6.5% are singletons. Whole-study findings and limits: Out-of-frame sharing of TCR alpha in monozygotic twins was underestimated by models.

The germline V gene has CDR1 SGHTA and CDR2 FQGNSA. Trimming cost V 5 bases and J 7 bases; bases outside gene matches: 11. The CDR3 spans 16 residues. The rearrangement uses TRBV7-2 and TRBJ2-4; TRBD2 agrees at 10 bases. This TCR derives from a young man in good health. Sequencing used naive T cells sorted from blood. The CDR3 reads CASSSELAGRGNIQYF. CDR3 nucleotide sequence: TGTGCCAGCAGCAGCGAACTAGCGGGAAGGGGGAACATTCAGTACTTC.